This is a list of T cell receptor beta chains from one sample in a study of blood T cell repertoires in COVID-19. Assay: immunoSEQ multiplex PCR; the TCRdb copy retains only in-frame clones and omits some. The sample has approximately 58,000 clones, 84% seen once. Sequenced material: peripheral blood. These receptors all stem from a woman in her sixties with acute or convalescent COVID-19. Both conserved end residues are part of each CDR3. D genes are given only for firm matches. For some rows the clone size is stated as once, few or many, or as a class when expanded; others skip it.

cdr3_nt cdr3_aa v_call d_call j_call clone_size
TGTGCCAGCAGTTACTTGGGACAGGGGGCTTACGAGCAGTACTTC CASSYLGQGAYEQYF TRBV6-6 TRBD1 TRBJ2-7 .
TGTGCCAGCAGTCTACAGGGAGTCGAAGGCTACACCTTC CASSLQGVEGYTF TRBV2 . TRBJ1-2 .
TGCAGCGTTGATGGGAGGATTAACACTGAAGCTTTCTTT CSVDGRINTEAFF TRBV29-1 . TRBJ1-1 .
TGTGCCATCAGTGAGTCGCCCGGGACTAGCGGGGGGTACACAGATACGCAGTATTTT CAISESPGTSGGYTDTQYF TRBV10-3 TRBD2 TRBJ2-3 .
TGTGCCAGCAGCTTCGGGGGAATCACAGATACGCAGTATTTT CASSFGGITDTQYF TRBV5-6 . TRBJ2-3 .
TGTGCCAGCCAACCGGGACAGGGGAGCCAGCCCCAGCATTTT CASQPGQGSQPQHF TRBV19 TRBD1 TRBJ1-5 .
TGTGCCAGCAGCTTACCGACAGGGGTAAGCAATCAGCCCCAGCATTTT CASSLPTGVSNQPQHF TRBV11-3 TRBD1 TRBJ1-5 .
TGTGCCAGCTCCCAACTTCAGACAGGGAGCTCTGGAAACACCATATATTTT CASSQLQTGSSGNTIYF TRBV18 TRBD1 TRBJ1-3 few
TGTGCCAGTAGTACCCCCCGACAGGGGTATAATGAAAAACTGTTTTTT CASSTPRQGYNEKLFF TRBV19 TRBD1 TRBJ1-4 .
TGTGCCACCAGTGATTCTGACGGGGGACGTGGCTACACCTTC CATSDSDGGRGYTF TRBV24-1 . TRBJ1-2 .
TGCGCCAGCGCTCCATTGACTAGCGGCACAGATACGCAGTATTTT CASAPLTSGTDTQYF TRBV5-1 TRBD2 TRBJ2-3 .
TGTGCCAGCAGCTCTTCCGGGACAAAGTGGGAAAAACTGTTTTTT CASSSSGTKWEKLFF TRBV6-5 . TRBJ1-4 .
TGTGCCAGCAGCTTCAGACACGACGGAACTAATGAAAAACTGTTTTTT CASSFRHDGTNEKLFF TRBV4-2 . TRBJ1-4 once
TGTGCCAGCAGCCAAGCTATAGGGGGTCGGACTGAAGCTTTCTTT CASSQAIGGRTEAFF TRBV3-1/TRBV3-2 . TRBJ1-1 .
TGTGCCAGCAGATTGGGGACAGGGGGCTACACCTTC CASRLGTGGYTF TRBV12-3/TRBV12-4 TRBD1 TRBJ1-2 .
TGCGCCAGCAGCGGAATTGCAGGGGGAAACACCATATATTTT CASSGIAGGNTIYF TRBV5-1 . TRBJ1-3 once
TGTGCCAGCAGGCGAGAGTTACGGGCAACTAATGAAAAACTGTTTTTT CASRRELRATNEKLFF TRBV4-2 . TRBJ1-4 .
TGTGCCAGTAGTTTCCTAGCGGGGAGCTCCTACAATGAGCAGTTCTTC CASSFLAGSSYNEQFF TRBV19 TRBD2 TRBJ2-1 .
TGTGCCACCAGTGATACAGGGAGGGCAGATCAGCCCCAGCATTTT CATSDTGRADQPQHF TRBV24-1 . TRBJ1-5 .
TGTGCCAGCAGCTTTCGGGGGGCTAACTATGGCTACACCTTC CASSFRGANYGYTF TRBV5-4 . TRBJ1-2 .
TGTGCCACCAGTGCAGCGACAGGTTTTACAGTCGATGAGCAGTTCTTC CATSAATGFTVDEQFF TRBV24-1 . TRBJ2-1 .
TGCGCCAGCAGCCTGCTAAATAAGAACACTGAAGCTTTCTTT CASSLLNKNTEAFF TRBV5-1 . TRBJ1-1 .
TGTGCCAGCAGCTTAGCGCAAGGACAGGGATACGAGCAGTACTTC CASSLAQGQGYEQYF TRBV7-9 TRBD1 TRBJ2-7 .
TGTGCCACCAGTGATCCTAACACTGAAGCTTTCTTT CATSDPNTEAFF TRBV24-1 . TRBJ1-1 .
TGTGCCAGCAGCTTGGTCGGGGAACCCCACGAGCAGTACTTC CASSLVGEPHEQYF TRBV5-6 . TRBJ2-7 .
TGTGCCAGCAGTTCTAGGGGTTCGTTTACTGAAGCTTTCTTT CASSSRGSFTEAFF TRBV27 . TRBJ1-1 .
TGTGCCACCAGTGGTTTCGAGAACTATGGCTACACCTTC CATSGFENYGYTF TRBV24-1 . TRBJ1-2 .
TGCGCCAGCAGTCAATCGGGGAGGGAGGTAGAGAATTCACCCCTCCACTTT CASSQSGREVENSPLHF TRBV23-1 . TRBJ1-6 .
TGTGCCAGCAGTTTCAGCCCGACAGGGGGCACCGGCTACACCTTC CASSFSPTGGTGYTF TRBV6-5 TRBD1 TRBJ1-2 .
TGTGCCAGCTCACCGACGGACAGTTCCTCTGGAAACACCATATATTTT CASSPTDSSSGNTIYF TRBV18 . TRBJ1-3 few
TGTGCCAGCAGTTTAGTGAGAGATGAGCAGTTCTTC CASSLVRDEQFF TRBV12-3/TRBV12-4 . TRBJ2-1 few
TGTGCCAGCAGCCAAGATAGATTCTATGGCTACACCTTC CASSQDRFYGYTF TRBV3-1/TRBV3-2 . TRBJ1-2 .
TGTGCCAGCTCACCATCGAATTCACAGGCTGGCTACACCTTC CASSPSNSQAGYTF TRBV18 . TRBJ1-2 .
TGTGCCAGCCTTAGGGACAGGTCAACCTACGAGCAGTACTTC CASLRDRSTYEQYF TRBV6-5 TRBD1 TRBJ2-7 .
TGTGCCAGCAGTTATCGAGGGAGCTCGGAGACCCAGTACTTC CASSYRGSSETQYF TRBV6-5 . TRBJ2-5 .
TGTGCCAGCAGTGAATGGGGGCAGGAAGGATATGAAAAACTGTTTTTT CASSEWGQEGYEKLFF TRBV6-1 . TRBJ1-4 once
TGTGCCAGCAGTTACTACTGGACAGGGGGCGCAAAAGGCTACACCTTC CASSYYWTGGAKGYTF TRBV6-5 TRBD1 TRBJ1-2 .
TGTGCCAGCAGCTTACTAGAAGAGACCCAGTACTTC CASSLLEETQYF TRBV7-2 . TRBJ2-5 .
TGTGCCAGCAGTGAAGCACCACAGGGGGCTGGAAACACCATATATTTT CASSEAPQGAGNTIYF TRBV6-1 TRBD1 TRBJ1-3 .
TGTGCCAGCAGCCAAGAGGGACTAGCGGGGAATACGCAGTATTTT CASSQEGLAGNTQYF TRBV14 TRBD2 TRBJ2-3 .
TGCGCCAGCAGCCAGGTACAGGGTCCGGGTGAGCAGTACTTC CASSQVQGPGEQYF TRBV5-1 . TRBJ2-7 many
TGTGCCAGCAGCTTAGAATCAGACATGAACACTGAAGCTTTCTTT CASSLESDMNTEAFF TRBV11-2 . TRBJ1-1 .
TGTGCCAGCAGCTATACCAAGACAGGAGTACCTTTCTTT CASSYTKTGVPFF TRBV7-3 . TRBJ1-1 once
TGTGCCAGCAGTGTGGGGAGACAACCTCAGCCCCAGCATTTT CASSVGRQPQPQHF TRBV2 . TRBJ1-5 .
TGTGCCACTCACAGTTCGATGGGGGGGAATCAGCCCCAGCATTTT CATHSSMGGNQPQHF TRBV6-5 . TRBJ1-5 .
TGTGCCAGCGCACGGGACAGGGGAAACACTGAAGCTTTCTTT CASARDRGNTEAFF TRBV10-3 TRBD1 TRBJ1-1 .
TGTGCCAGCAGCTTAGGCTTAGGCAGGGATAAGCCCCAGCATTTT CASSLGLGRDKPQHF TRBV11-2 . TRBJ1-5 .
TGTGCCAGCTCACCAACAGGGGCTGCGAACACCGGGGAGCTGTTTTTT CASSPTGAANTGELFF TRBV18 TRBD1 TRBJ2-2 .
TGTGCCACGCGGCCGGAGCGGGGGGGCTCAGATACGCAGTATTTT CATRPERGGSDTQYF TRBV6-5 TRBD2 TRBJ2-3 .